The TCR beta chain under discussion was sequenced for a study of T cells in Graves' hyperthyroidism and ophthalmopathy. A patient was excluded if there was uncontrolled infection, other autoimmune disease, pregnancy or lactation. This clonotype was seen ten or more times. There were TCR beta CDR3 regions amplified from RNA transcripts. First-round RT-PCR targeting the TCR CDR3 was performed with the HTBI primer set. TCRdb processed the multiplex PCR reads anew with MiXCR; each CDR3 protein has one entry. The sample consists of 700,000 to 850,000 distinct CDR3 sequences, around 40% of them appearing once. Germline CDR1 reads SGHTA; CDR2 reads FQGTGA. With 3 bases clipped from V and 6 bases from J, the junction kept 7 bases outside the gene matches. This CDR3 has 15 amino acids.

The rearrangement uses TRBV7-3 and TRBJ1-4, with 7 nucleotides matching TRBD1. The TCR comes from a woman in her thirties or forties with Graves' hyperthyroidism. Sequenced material: blood. The CDR3 loop is CASSFPGQNDEKLFF. The CDR3, as DNA: TGTGCCAGCAGCTTTCCGGGACAGAACGATGAAAAACTGTTTTTT.